The 10 T cell receptor beta chains below come from one sample, sequenced in a study of T cell responses to AZD1222 COVID-19 vaccine. The protocol was immunoSEQ multiplex PCR, while the TCRdb copy is restricted to in-frame clones and leaves out a portion. The sample includes around 130,000 clones, roughly 93% seen only once; the top ten take approximately 3.4%. This material consisted of peripheral blood, taken on day 0 of AZD1222 vaccination. The source of these receptors is an adult in good health.

The sample holds one count of this clone. The V and J genes are TRBV2 and TRBJ1-5; 9 bases align to TRBD1. With V trimmed by 6 bases and J by 2 bases, 8 bases remained unmatched. The germline V gene has CDR1 SNHLY and CDR2 FYNNEI. CDR3 length equals 16 residues. DNA of the CDR3: TGTGCCAGCAGAGGGGGACAGGGCCTTCGCAATCAGCCCCAGCATTTT. Its translation is CASRGGQGLRNQPQHF.

The chain has TRBV30 and TRBJ1-2; 8 bases line up with TRBD1. The J segment lost 9 bases and the V segment lost 2 bases, leaving 5 bases of the junction unmatched. CDR1 is GTSNPN, CDR2 SVGIG, per germline (reference sequence). The CDR3 totals 12 residues. Here the CDR3 DNA reads TGTGCCTGGAGTCCTGGACAGGGACGCTACACCTTC. Protein product: CAWSPGQGRYTF. The full variable domain, its missing parts supplied by reference TRBV30 and TRBJ1-2, is SQTIHQWPATLVQPVGSPLSLECTVEGTSNPNLYWYRQAAGRGLQLLFYSVGIGQISSEVPQNLSASRPQDRQFILSSKKLLLSDSGFYLCAWSPGQGRYTFGSGTRLTVV.

The chain links TRBV4-2 to TRBJ1-3; D may be TRBD1 (6 bases). The length of the CDR3 is 13 residues. V gave up 4 bases and J gave up 8 bases, with 12 bases separating them. In germline, CDR1 is LGHNA, CDR2 YNFKEQ. CDR3 residues: CASSPDKGDTIYF. The CDR3 nucleotides read TGTGCCAGCAGCCCAGATAAGGGGGACACCATATATTTT.

The V call is TRBV4-2, the J call TRBJ2-1; 14 bases are a match to TRBD2. With 4 bases clipped from V and 10 bases from J, the junction kept 9 bases outside the gene matches. The CDR3 is made up of 16 amino acids. Per the germline V gene, CDR1 is LGHNA and CDR2 is YNFKEQ. In nucleotides, the CDR3 is TGTGCCAGCAGCCCACGGGGACTAGCGGGAGTGATGGAGCAGTTCTTC. Its translation is CASSPRGLAGVMEQFF.

The chain is built from TRBV11-2 and TRBJ1-4; D gene unclear. Germline V gene data show CDR1 as SGHAT and CDR2 as FQNNGV. V lost 2 bases to trimming and J lost 0 bases, with 7 bases between them. This CDR3 has 15 amino acids. The DNA of the CDR3 is TGTGCCAGCAGCTTATTAGGGTCAACTAATGAAAAACTGTTTTTT. Translating gives CASSLLGSTNEKLFF.

The CDR3 reads CASSLRGGRRTGELFF. The DNA of the CDR3 is TGTGCCAGCAGCTTGAGAGGGGGGAGACGGACCGGGGAGCTGTTTTTT. This chain connects TRBV5-6 to TRBJ2-2, with D perhaps TRBD1 or TRBD2 (6 bases each). Per the germline V gene, CDR1 is SGHDT and CDR2 is YYEEEE. The CDR3 is made up of 16 amino acids. V lost 1 base and J 5 bases, leaving 15 bases between the germline ends.

CDR3 sequence: CATKSAGNTDTQYF. Written as DNA, the CDR3 is TGTGCCACTAAATCGGCAGGGAACACAGATACGCAGTATTTT. The J gene is TRBJ2-3, the V gene TRBV19, with D tentatively TRBD1 (5 bases). Deletions cut 10 bases from V and 2 bases from J, with 16 bases between. CDR1 and CDR2 (germline): LNHDA, SQIVND (reference sequence). The length of the CDR3 is 14 residues.

The chain carries TRBV4-3 and TRBJ1-6; the D gene is possibly TRBD1 (5 bases). Trimming cost V 0 bases and J 10 bases, with 19 bases left between them. Germline assignment: CDR1 LGHNA and CDR2 YSLEER. CDR3 length: 17 amino acids. The CDR3 loop is CASSQDVRGWKDSPLHF. In DNA form, the CDR3 reads TGCGCCAGCAGCCAAGATGTTCGGGGGTGGAAGGACTCACCCCTCCACTTT.

This chain uses TRBV15 with TRBJ2-6; D gene unclear. The V gene's germline CDR1 is LNHNV and CDR2 YYDKDF (reference sequence). CDR3 size: 15 residues. The V gene lost 3 bases and the J gene lost 0 bases, with 6 bases spanning the gap. CDR3 in amino acids: CATSRFSSGANVLTF. Written as DNA, the CDR3 is TGTGCCACCAGCAGGTTCAGCTCTGGGGCCAACGTCCTGACTTTC.

The chain joins TRBV5-1 to TRBJ1-3; D is unclear. CDR3 length equals 16 residues. Between the trimmed V and J ends, which lost 3 bases and 4 bases, there was a span of 17 bases. Germline-derived CDR1 and CDR2 are SGHRS and YFSETQ. CDR3 nucleotide sequence: TGCGCCAGCAGCTCCAGTGCTGTAGTTACCGGAAACACCATATATTTT. It yields the protein CASSSSAVVTGNTIYF.